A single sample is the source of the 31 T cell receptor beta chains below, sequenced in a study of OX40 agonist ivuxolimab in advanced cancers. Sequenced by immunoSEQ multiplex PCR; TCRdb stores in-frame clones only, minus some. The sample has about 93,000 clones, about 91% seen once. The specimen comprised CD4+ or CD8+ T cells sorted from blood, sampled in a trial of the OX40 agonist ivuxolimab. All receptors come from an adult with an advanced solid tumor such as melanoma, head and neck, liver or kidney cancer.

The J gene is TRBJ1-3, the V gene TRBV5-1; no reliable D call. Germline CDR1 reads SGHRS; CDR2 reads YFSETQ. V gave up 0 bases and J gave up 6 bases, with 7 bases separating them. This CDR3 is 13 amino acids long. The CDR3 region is CASSLGVENTIYF. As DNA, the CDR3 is TGCGCCAGCAGCTTGGGGGTCGAAAACACCATATATTTT.

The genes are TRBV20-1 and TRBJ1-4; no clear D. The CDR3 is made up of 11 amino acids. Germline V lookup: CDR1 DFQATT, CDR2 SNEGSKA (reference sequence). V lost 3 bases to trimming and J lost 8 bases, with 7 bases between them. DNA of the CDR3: TGCAGTGCTAGTACGCGGGAAAAACTGTTTTTT. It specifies CSASTREKLFF.

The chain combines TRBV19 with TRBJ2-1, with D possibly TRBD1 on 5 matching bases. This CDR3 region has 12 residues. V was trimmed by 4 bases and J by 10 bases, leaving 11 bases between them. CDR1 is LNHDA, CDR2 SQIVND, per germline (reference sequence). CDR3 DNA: TGTGCCAGTAGTACCCGGGCAGGGGAGCAGTTCTTC. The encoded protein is CASSTRAGEQFF.

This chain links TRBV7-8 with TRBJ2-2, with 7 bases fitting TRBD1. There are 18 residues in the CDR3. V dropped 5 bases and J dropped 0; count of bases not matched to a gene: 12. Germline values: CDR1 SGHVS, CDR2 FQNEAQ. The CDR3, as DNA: TGTGCCAGCAGCGCCCGACAGGGTTCGATCTCGAACACCGGGGAGCTGTTTTTT. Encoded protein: CASSARQGSISNTGELFF.

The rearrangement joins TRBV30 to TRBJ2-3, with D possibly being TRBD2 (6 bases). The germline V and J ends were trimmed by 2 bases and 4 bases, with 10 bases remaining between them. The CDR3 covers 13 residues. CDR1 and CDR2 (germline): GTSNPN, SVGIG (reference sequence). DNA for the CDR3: TGTGCCTGGAGTTCGGGGGAGGCAGATACGCAGTATTTT. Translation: CAWSSGEADTQYF.

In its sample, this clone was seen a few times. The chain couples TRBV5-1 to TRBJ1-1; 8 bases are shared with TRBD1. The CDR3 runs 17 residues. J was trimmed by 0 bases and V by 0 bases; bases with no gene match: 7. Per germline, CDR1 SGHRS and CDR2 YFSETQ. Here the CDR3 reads CASSLATGGTMNTEAFF. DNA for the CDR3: TGCGCCAGCAGCTTGGCAACAGGGGGGACGATGAACACTGAAGCTTTCTTT.

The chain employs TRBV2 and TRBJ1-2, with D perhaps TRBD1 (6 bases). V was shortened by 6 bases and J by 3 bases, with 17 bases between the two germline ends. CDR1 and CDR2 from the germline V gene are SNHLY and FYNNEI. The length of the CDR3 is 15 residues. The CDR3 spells CASSLTLQGHYGYTF. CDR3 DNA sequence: TGTGCCAGCAGCTTAACCTTACAGGGACACTATGGCTACACCTTC.

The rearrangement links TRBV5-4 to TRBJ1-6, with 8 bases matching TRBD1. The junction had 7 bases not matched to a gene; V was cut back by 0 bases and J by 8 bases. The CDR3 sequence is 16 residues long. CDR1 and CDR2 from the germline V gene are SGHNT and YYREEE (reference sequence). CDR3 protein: CASSLAAAGGDSPLHF. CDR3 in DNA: TGTGCCAGCAGCTTGGCCGCGGCAGGGGGCGATTCACCCCTCCACTTT. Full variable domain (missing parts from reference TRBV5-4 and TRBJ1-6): ETGVTQSPTHLIKTRGQQVTLRCSSQSGHNTVSWYQQALGQGPQFIFQYYREEENGRGNFPPRFSGLQFPNYSSELNVNALELDDSALYLCASSLAAAGGDSPLHFGNGTRLTVT.

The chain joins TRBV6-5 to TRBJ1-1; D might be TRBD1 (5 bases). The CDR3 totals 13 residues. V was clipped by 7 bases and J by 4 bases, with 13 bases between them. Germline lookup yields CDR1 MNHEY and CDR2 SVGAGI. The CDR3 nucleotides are TGTGCCAGCACTCGAGTTGGGGGCACTGAAGCTTTCTTT. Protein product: CASTRVGGTEAFF.

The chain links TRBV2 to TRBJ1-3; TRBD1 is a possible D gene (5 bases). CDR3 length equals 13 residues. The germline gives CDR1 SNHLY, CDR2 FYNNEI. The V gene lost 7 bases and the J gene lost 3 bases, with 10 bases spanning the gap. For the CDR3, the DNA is TGTGCCAGCAAGGGGACCGGTGGAAACACCATATATTTT. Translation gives CASKGTGGNTIYF.

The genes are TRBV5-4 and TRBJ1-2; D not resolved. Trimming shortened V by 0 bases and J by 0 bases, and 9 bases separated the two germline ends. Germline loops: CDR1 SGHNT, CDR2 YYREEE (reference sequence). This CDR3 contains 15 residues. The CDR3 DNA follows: TGTGCCAGCAGCTTGGATGCGAAGGCTAACTATGGCTACACCTTC. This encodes CASSLDAKANYGYTF.

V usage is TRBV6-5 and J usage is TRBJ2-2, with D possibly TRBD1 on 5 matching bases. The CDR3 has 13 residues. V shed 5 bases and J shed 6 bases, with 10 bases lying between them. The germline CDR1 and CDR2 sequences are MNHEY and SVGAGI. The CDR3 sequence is CASSGHEAGELFF. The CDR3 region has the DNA TGTGCCAGCAGTGGACACGAGGCCGGGGAGCTGTTTTTT.

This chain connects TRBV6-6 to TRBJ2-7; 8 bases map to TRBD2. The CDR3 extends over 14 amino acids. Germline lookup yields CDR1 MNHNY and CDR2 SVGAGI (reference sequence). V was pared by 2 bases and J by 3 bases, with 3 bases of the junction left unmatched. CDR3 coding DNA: TGTGCCAGCAGTTACAGGCGGGAGGTCTACGAGCAGTACTTC. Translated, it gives CASSYRREVYEQYF.

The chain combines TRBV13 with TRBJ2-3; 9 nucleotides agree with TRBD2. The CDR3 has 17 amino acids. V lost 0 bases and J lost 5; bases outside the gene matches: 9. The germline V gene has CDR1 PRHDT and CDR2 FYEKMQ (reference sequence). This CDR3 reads CASSLGPAGGPLDTQYF. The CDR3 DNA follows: TGTGCCAGCAGCTTAGGGCCGGCGGGAGGGCCCTTAGATACGCAGTATTTT. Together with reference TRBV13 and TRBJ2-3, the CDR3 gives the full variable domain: AAGVIQSPRHLIKEKRETATLKCYPIPRHDTVYWYQQGPGQDPQFLISFYEKMQSDKGSIPDRFSAQQFSDYHSELNMSSLELGDSALYFCASSLGPAGGPLDTQYFGPGTRLTVL.

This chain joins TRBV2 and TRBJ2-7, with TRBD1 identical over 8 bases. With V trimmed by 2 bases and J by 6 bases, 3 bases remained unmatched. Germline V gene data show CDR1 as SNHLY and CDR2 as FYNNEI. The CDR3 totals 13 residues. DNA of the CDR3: TGTGCCAGCAGTGAACGGACAGGGTTCGAGCAGTACTTC. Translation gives CASSERTGFEQYF.

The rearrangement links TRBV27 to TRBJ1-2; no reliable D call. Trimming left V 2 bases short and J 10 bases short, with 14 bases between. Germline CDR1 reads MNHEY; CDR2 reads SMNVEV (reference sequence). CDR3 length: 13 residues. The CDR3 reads CASSLTAETYYTF. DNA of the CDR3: TGTGCCAGCAGTTTAACGGCAGAGACCTACTACACCTTC.

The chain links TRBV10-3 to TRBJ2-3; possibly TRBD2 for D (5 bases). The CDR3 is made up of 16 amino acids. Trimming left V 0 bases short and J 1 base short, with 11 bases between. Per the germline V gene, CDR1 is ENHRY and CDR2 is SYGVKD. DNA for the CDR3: TGTGCCATCAGTGAGTCGACCGGGATTGGCACAGATACGCAGTATTTT. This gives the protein CAISESTGIGTDTQYF.

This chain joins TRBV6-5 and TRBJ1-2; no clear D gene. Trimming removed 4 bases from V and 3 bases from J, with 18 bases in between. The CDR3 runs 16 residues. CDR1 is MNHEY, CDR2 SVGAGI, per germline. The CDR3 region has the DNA TGTGCCAGCAGTTCCCGTGAGGGAGCCCTCTACTATGGCTACACCTTC. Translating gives CASSSREGALYYGYTF.

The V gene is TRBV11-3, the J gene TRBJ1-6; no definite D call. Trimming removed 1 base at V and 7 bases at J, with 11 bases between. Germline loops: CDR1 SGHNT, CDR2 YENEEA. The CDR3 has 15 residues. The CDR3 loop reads CASSLVWEPNSPLHF. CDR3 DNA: TGTGCCAGCAGCTTAGTTTGGGAACCCAATTCACCCCTCCACTTT.

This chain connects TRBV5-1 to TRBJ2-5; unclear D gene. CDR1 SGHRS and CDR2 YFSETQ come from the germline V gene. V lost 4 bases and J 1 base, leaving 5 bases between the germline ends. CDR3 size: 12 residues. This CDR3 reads CASSLPQETQYF. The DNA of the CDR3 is TGCGCCAGCAGCCTACCCCAAGAGACCCAGTACTTC. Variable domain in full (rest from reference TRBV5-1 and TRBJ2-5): KAGVTQTPRYLIKTRGQQVTLSCSPISGHRSVSWYQQTPGQGLQFLFEYFSETQRNKGNFPGRFSGRQFSNSRSEMNVSTLELGDSALYLCASSLPQETQYFGPGTRLLVL.

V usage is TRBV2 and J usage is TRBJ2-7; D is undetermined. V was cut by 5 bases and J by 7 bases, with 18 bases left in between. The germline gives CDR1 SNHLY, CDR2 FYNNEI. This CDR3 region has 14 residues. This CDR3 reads CASSLRVSKSEQYF. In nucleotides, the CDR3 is TGTGCCAGCAGTTTAAGGGTGTCAAAATCGGAGCAGTACTTC.

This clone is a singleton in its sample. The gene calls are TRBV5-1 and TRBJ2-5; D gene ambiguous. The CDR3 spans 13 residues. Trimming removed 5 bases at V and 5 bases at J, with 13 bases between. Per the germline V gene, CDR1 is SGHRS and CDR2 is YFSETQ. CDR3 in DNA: TGCGCCAGCAGTAAAGAACCTGGGGAGACCCAGTACTTC. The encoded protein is CASSKEPGETQYF. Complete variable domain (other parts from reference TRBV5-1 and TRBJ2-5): KAGVTQTPRYLIKTRGQQVTLSCSPISGHRSVSWYQQTPGQGLQFLFEYFSETQRNKGNFPGRFSGRQFSNSRSEMNVSTLELGDSALYLCASSKEPGETQYFGPGTRLLVL.

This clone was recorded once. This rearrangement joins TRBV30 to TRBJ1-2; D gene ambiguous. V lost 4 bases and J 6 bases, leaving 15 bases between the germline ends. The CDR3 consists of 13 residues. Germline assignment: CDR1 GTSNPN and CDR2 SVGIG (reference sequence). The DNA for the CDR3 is TGTGCCTGGAATGCGGCCGGACGGAATGGCTACACCTTC. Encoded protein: CAWNAAGRNGYTF.

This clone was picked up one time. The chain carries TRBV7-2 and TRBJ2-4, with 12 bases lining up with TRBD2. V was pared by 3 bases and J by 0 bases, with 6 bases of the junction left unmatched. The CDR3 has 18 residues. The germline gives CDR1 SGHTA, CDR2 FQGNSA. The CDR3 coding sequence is TGTGCCAGCAGCTTCGGACTAGCGGGGTCGGTAGCCAAAAACATTCAGTACTTC. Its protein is CASSFGLAGSVAKNIQYF.

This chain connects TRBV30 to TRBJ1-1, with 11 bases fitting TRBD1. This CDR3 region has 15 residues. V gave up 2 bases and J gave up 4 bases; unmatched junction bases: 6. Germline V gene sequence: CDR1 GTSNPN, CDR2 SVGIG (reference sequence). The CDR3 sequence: CAWSRGTGGSTEAFF. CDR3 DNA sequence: TGTGCCTGGAGTAGGGGGACAGGGGGAAGCACTGAAGCTTTCTTT.

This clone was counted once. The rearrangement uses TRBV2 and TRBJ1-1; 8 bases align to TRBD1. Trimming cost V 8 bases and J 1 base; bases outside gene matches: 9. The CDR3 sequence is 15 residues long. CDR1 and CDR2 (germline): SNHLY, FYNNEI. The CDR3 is CASRLTGTGNTEAFF. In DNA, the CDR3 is TGTGCCAGCCGACTAACCGGGACAGGGAACACTGAAGCTTTCTTT. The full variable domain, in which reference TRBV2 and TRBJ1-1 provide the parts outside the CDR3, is EPEVTQTPSHQVTQMGQEVILRCVPISNHLYFYWYRQILGQKVEFLVSFYNNEISEKSEIFDDQFSVERPDGSNFTLKIRSTKLEDSAMYFCASRLTGTGNTEAFFGQGTRLTVV.

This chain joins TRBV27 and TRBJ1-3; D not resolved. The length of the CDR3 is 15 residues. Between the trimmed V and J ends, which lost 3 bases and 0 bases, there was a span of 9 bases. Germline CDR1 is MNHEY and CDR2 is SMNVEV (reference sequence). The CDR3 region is CASSLSDSSGNTIYF. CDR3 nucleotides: TGTGCCAGCAGTTTGTCTGATTCCTCTGGAAACACCATATATTTT.

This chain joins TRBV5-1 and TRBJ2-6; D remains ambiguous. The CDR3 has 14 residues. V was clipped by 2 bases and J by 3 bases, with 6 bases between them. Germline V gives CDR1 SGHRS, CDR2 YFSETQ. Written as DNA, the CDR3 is TGCGCCAGCAGCTTCCTGGGTGGGGCCAACGTCCTGACTTTC. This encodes CASSFLGGANVLTF.

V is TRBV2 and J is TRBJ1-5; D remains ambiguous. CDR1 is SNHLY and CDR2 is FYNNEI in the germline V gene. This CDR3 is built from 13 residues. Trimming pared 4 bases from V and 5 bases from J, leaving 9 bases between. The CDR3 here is CASSGGSHQPQHF. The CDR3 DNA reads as TGTGCCAGCAGTGGAGGGTCTCATCAGCCCCAGCATTTT.

For the CDR3, the DNA is TGTGCCAGCAGCAACCGACAGGGGGCGGGCGAGCAGTACTTC. As protein: CASSNRQGAGEQYF. The rearrangement uses TRBV5-6 and TRBJ2-7; 10 positions agree with TRBD1. The germline V gene encodes CDR1 SGHDT and CDR2 YYEEEE. Losses at the gene ends were 4 bases for V and 6 bases for J; bases not matched to a gene: 7. CDR3 length: 14 amino acids.

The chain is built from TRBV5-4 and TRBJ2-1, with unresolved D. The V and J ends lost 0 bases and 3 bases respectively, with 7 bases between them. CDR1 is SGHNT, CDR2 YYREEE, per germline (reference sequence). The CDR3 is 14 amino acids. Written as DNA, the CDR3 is TGTGCCAGCAGCTTGGTCAGCAGCTACAATGAGCAGTTCTTC. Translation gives CASSLVSSYNEQFF.